The clone carrying this T cell receptor beta chain has a handful of counts. Its antigen remains unidentified. After removal of 5 bases from V and 3 bases from J, the junction contained 6 bases not matched to a gene. The CDR3 has 15 residues. Germline values: CDR1 SGHTA, CDR2 FQGNSA. The data were obtained in a study of identical twins. The study, taken as a whole, reports: Fewer insertions were carried by abundant cord blood beta clonotypes, but none was seen in memory repertoires.

Each CDR3 protein gets one entry after TCRdb re-called the 5' RACE reads with MiXCR. The sample has approximately 350,000 distinct CDR3 sequences, approximately 13% seen once. This sample also appeared in a second study, on yellow fever vaccine responses in identical twins.

The TCR sequence derives from a woman aged 18-29 years in good health. J is TRBJ1-2 and V is TRBV7-2, with 10 bases aligning to TRBD1. What was sequenced was CD8+ T cells sorted from blood. The DNA of the CDR3 is TGTGCCAGCAGCGGACAGGGGGTTGGTTACTATGGCTACACCTTC. Residues: CASSGQGVGYYGYTF.